The rows below give T cell receptor beta chains drawn from one sample of a study of T-cell reconstitution after alpha-beta-depleted transplantation in children. MiXCR was run by TCRdb on the PCR reads, yielding one entry per CDR3 protein. Among nearly 550,000 distinct CDR3 sequences, roughly 18% were seen once, and the ten largest hold over 3%. This specimen was PBMCs from the stem cell graft donor, taken from the stem cell graft. These receptors were obtained from a human donor who donated a stem cell graft to a child with acute lymphoblastic leukemia. CDR3s include the opening cysteine and the closing phenylalanine or tryptophan.

j_gene	v_gene	CDR3aa
TRBJ2-7	TRBV6-5	CASSSIGAEQYF
TRBJ1-1	TRBV6-5	CASSFILIVGQGDTEAFF
TRBJ2-7	TRBV12-3/TRBV12-4	CASSFSVWDRGDEQYF
TRBJ2-3	TRBV20-1	CSAPMTSGTPDTQYF
TRBJ2-3	TRBV10-3	CAISEWVDTQYF
TRBJ1-5	TRBV4-1	CASSQVDRGANQPQHF
TRBJ2-1	TRBV9	CASSPSGGPYNEQFF
TRBJ2-1	TRBV5-1	CASAVGTTGNEQFF
TRBJ2-7	TRBV5-1	CASSLAARAGEQYF
TRBJ1-6	TRBV2	CASSDQGDSPLHF
TRBJ2-4	TRBV7-3	CASSPTGGHIQYF
TRBJ2-1	TRBV12-3/TRBV12-4	CASSLGQGTIF
TRBJ2-7	TRBV4-1	CASSQVAGGLSYEQYF
TRBJ2-7	TRBV29-1	CSVEDLDRDEQYF
TRBJ2-7	TRBV19	CASSISGAGAYEQYF
TRBJ2-7	TRBV20-1	CSGRAGVYEQYF
TRBJ2-5	TRBV6-5	CASKLRGRGETQYF
TRBJ1-1	TRBV9	CASSEFDRGTEAFF
TRBJ2-5	TRBV9	CASSVYGALEETQYF
TRBJ2-2	TRBV7-9	CASSSELGNTGELFF
TRBJ2-7	TRBV4-1	CASSQPAFGSYEQYF
TRBJ2-1	TRBV4-1	CASSPPVSGRSFEQFF
TRBJ2-7	TRBV5-1	CASAAWRQGSYEQYF
TRBJ2-7	TRBV19	CASSVGWMSSYEQYF
TRBJ2-2	TRBV12-3/TRBV12-4	CASSFVEELFF
TRBJ2-3	TRBV5-1	CASSLKADTQYF
TRBJ2-3	TRBV5-1	CAIRGGLIIWRTDTQYF
TRBJ2-6	TRBV5-1	CASSSPGASGANVLTF
TRBJ2-7	TRBV9	CASSPYGYEQYF
TRBJ2-1	TRBV6-5	CASSLGPEGNEQFF
TRBJ2-2	TRBV2	CASSEKYGELFF
TRBJ2-2	TRBV20-1	CSARSGQNTGELFF
TRBJ1-1	TRBV9	CASSPLRGTEAFF
TRBJ2-7	TRBV7-9	CASSSGLAFGYEQYF
TRBJ2-7	TRBV27	CASSLTSGGHYEQYF
TRBJ2-5	TRBV18	CASSGSSGRRETQYF
TRBJ2-7	TRBV5-1	CASSPNGQGRYEQYF
TRBJ2-7	TRBV15	CATSRIGVWGPYEQYF
TRBJ2-1	TRBV5-1	CASSLTSGTGDEQFF
TRBJ2-1	TRBV4-2	CASSPLAGGPDNEQFF
TRBJ2-3	TRBV20-1	CSARLEATDTQYF
TRBJ2-3	TRBV20-1	CSATPYRAPTDTQYF
TRBJ1-4	TRBV20-1	CSATRTGLDEKLFF
TRBJ2-7	TRBV12-3/TRBV12-4	CASAETGRGYEQYF
TRBJ2-7	TRBV30	CAWRGLGSYEQYF
TRBJ2-3	TRBV9	CASSVDDTQYF
TRBJ2-1	TRBV5-1	CASKSFPDTYNEQFF
TRBJ2-7	TRBV5-1	CASSYDSGTEQYF
TRBJ2-5	TRBV12-3/TRBV12-4	CASSVGTVGETQYF